This passage covers 6 T cell receptor beta chains from one sample sequenced in a study of blood T cell repertoires in COVID-19. Data came from immunoSEQ multiplex PCR; TCRdb stores just in-frame clones and leaves some out. This table has about 410,000 clones, roughly 90% appearing once. The specimen was peripheral blood. These receptors were taken from a woman aged 40 to 50 with COVID-19, enrolled during active disease.

This clone was observed a few times. V usage is TRBV7-9 and J usage is TRBJ1-2; 9 bases align to TRBD1. The trim removed 8 bases at V and 4 bases at J, leaving 8 bases unmatched. The CDR3 spans 14 residues. Germline V gives CDR1 SEHNR, CDR2 FQNEAQ (reference sequence). DNA for the CDR3: TGTGCCAGCTCAGGGACAGGGCTACCCTATGGCTACACCTTC. Translated, it gives CASSGTGLPYGYTF.

The chain combines TRBV7-3 with TRBJ2-2, with 7 bases matching TRBD2. The CDR3 is made up of 15 amino acids. CDR1 SGHTA and CDR2 FQGTGA come from the germline V gene. Unmatched junction bases numbered 6, after V lost 6 bases and J lost 2 bases. The DNA of the CDR3 is TGTGCCAGCAGGTTGCCGGGAGGTAACACCGGGGAGCTGTTTTTT. Protein sequence: CASRLPGGNTGELFF. Variable domain in full (rest from reference TRBV7-3 and TRBJ2-2): GAGVSQTPSNKVTEKGKYVELRCDPISGHTALYWYRQSLGQGPEFLIYFQGTGAADDSGLPNDRFFAVRPEGSVSTLKIQRTERGDSAVYLCASRLPGGNTGELFFGEGSRLTVL.

The chain combines TRBV9 with TRBJ1-2; D possibly corresponds to TRBD1 (5 bases). CDR3 length: 15 amino acids. Trimming cost V 0 bases and J 2 bases, with 11 bases left between them. The germline V gene has CDR1 SGDLS and CDR2 YYNGEE. As DNA, the CDR3 is TGTGCCAGCAGCGTAGTAGGGCAGGGAAACTATGGCTACACCTTC. Its protein is CASSVVGQGNYGYTF.

The rearrangement links TRBV28 to TRBJ1-2, with D possibly matching TRBD1 (6 bases). The CDR3 is made up of 14 amino acids. V gave up 6 bases and J gave up 2 bases, with 13 bases separating them. Germline-derived CDR1 and CDR2 are MDHEN and SYDVKM. CDR3 loop: CASSSTGPNYGYTF. For the CDR3, the DNA is TGTGCCAGCAGCTCGACAGGACCCAACTATGGCTACACCTTC.

The chain combines TRBV4-3 with TRBJ2-7; 7 bases agree with TRBD1. With 3 bases clipped from V and 3 bases from J, the junction kept 2 bases outside the gene matches. CDR3 length: 13 amino acids. Germline CDR1 LGHNA, CDR2 YSLEER. This CDR3 reads CASSHRQGYEQYF. In DNA form, the CDR3 reads TGCGCCAGCAGCCACCGACAGGGCTACGAGCAGTACTTC.

The J gene is TRBJ2-1, the V gene TRBV3-1 (or the pseudogene TRBV3-2); 10 bases line up with TRBD2. There are 15 residues in the CDR3. V gave up 1 base and J gave up 7 bases; unmatched junction bases: 4. CDR1 LGHDT and CDR2 YNNKEL come from the germline V gene (reference sequence). CDR3 sequence reads: CASSQGAGGWNEQFF. In DNA, the CDR3 is TGTGCCAGCAGCCAAGGAGCGGGGGGGTGGAATGAGCAGTTCTTC.